This TCR beta chain was identified in a study of CD8 T cells in ankylosing spondylitis. The study's findings and limits: In synovial fluid and blood from reactive arthritis, some motif variants were previously reported. What appeared characteristic of ankylosing spondylitis blood was a TCR beta motif of 7 or 8 highly homologous variants.

The germline V gene encodes CDR1 DFQATT and CDR2 SNEGSKA (reference sequence). The length of the CDR3 is 14 residues. Trimming took 5 bases from V and 6 from J; bases not matched to a gene: 11. As concerns this clonotype: The antigen is undetermined.

Quantitative 5'-RACE with molecular barcodes generated TCR beta libraries. TCRdb ran MiXCR on the 5' RACE reads and lists one entry per CDR3 protein. The table records hundreds of thousands of distinct CDR3 sequences, 12% of them present only once. The sample consisted of blood, either unsorted or a sorted T cell fraction (not recorded which). The V and J genes are TRBV20-1 and TRBJ2-7, with 9 bases matching TRBD1. The sequence was collected from a male donor with ankylosing spondylitis. The CDR3 bases are TGCAGTGCTGTTACGGGACAGGGAATCGGCGAGCAGTACTTC. It translates to CSAVTGQGIGEQYF.